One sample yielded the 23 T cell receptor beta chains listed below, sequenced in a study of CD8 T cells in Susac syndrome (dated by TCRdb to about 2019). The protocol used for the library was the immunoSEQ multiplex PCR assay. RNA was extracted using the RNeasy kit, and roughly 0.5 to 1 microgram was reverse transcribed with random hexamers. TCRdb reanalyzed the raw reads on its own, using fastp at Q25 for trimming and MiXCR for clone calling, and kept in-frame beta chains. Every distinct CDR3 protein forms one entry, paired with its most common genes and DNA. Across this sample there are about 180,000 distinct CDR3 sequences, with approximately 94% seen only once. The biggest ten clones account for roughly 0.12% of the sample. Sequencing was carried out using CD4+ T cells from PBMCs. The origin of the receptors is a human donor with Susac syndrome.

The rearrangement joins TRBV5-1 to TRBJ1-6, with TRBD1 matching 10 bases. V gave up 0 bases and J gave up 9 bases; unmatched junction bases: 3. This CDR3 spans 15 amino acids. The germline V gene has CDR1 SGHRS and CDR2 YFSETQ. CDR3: CASSLEGDRGSPLHF. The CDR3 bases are TGCGCCAGCAGCTTGGAGGGGGACAGGGGTTCACCCCTCCACTTT.

This chain's CDR3 is CASPQSAGGIIDTQYF. The CDR3 bases are TGTGCCAGCCCCCAGTCCGCAGGGGGCATTATAGATACGCAGTATTTT. V is TRBV2 and J is TRBJ2-3, with 8 nucleotides matching TRBD1. The V gene's germline CDR1 is SNHLY and CDR2 FYNNEI. The CDR3 covers 16 residues. Germline trimming cut 8 bases from V and 5 bases from J; bases unmatched to any gene: 15.

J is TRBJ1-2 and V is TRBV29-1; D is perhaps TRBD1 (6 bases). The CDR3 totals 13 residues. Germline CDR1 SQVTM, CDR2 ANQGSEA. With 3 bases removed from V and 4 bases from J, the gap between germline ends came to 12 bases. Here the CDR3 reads CSVDLDRIYGYTF. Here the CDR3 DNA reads TGCAGCGTTGATCTCGACAGGATCTATGGCTACACCTTC.

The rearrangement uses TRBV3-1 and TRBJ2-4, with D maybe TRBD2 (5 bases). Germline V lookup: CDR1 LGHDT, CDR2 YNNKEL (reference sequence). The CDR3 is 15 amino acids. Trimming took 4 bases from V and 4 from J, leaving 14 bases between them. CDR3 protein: CASSRRGPVKNIQYF. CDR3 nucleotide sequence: TGTGCCAGCAGCCGCAGAGGGCCAGTTAAAAACATTCAGTACTTC.

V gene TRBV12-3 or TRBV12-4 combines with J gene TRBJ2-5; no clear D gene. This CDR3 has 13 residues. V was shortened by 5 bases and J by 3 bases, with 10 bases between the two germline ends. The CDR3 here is CASSAQLEETQYF. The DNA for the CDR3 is TGTGCCAGCAGTGCCCAGCTTGAAGAGACCCAGTACTTC.

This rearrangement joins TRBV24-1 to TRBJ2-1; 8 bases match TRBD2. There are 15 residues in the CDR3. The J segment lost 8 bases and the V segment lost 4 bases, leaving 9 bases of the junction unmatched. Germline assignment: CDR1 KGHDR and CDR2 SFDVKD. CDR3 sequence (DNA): TGTGCCACCAGTGACGCGCGGGGGGCCGGTGATGAGCAGTTCTTC. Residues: CATSDARGAGDEQFF.

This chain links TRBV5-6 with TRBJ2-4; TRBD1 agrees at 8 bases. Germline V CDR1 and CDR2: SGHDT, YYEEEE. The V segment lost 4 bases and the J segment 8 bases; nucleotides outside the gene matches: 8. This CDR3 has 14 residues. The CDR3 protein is CASSLRDRNDIQYF. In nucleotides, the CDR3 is TGTGCCAGCAGCCTCCGGGACAGGAACGACATTCAGTACTTC.

The CDR3 region is CASSVSGGWGQPQHF. The DNA of the CDR3 is TGTGCCAGCAGCGTATCCGGGGGCTGGGGTCAGCCCCAGCATTTT. The chain couples TRBV9 to TRBJ1-5; tentative D call: TRBD1 (6 bases). Germline CDR1 SGDLS, CDR2 YYNGEE. This CDR3 has 15 residues. With 1 base removed from V and 6 bases from J, the gap between germline ends came to 14 bases.

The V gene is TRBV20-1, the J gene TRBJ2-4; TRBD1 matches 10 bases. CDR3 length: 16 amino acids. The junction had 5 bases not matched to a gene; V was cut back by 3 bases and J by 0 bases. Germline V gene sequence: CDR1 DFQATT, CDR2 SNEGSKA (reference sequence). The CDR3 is CSARKDRGGAKNIQYF. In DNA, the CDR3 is TGCAGTGCTAGGAAGGACAGGGGGGGAGCCAAAAACATTCAGTACTTC.

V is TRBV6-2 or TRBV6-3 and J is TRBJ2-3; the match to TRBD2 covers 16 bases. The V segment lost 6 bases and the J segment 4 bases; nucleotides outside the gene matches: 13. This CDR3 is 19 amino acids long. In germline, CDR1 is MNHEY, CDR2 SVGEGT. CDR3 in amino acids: CASRKPPGLAGGPPDTQYF. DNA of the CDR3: TGTGCCAGCAGAAAACCTCCGGGACTAGCGGGGGGGCCCCCAGATACGCAGTATTTT.

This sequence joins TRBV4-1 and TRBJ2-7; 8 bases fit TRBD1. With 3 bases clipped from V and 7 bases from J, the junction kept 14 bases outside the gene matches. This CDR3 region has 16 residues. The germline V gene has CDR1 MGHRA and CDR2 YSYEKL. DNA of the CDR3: TGCGCCAGCAGCCAGACGTCGGACAGGGCACAAAGAGAGCAGTACTTC. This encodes CASSQTSDRAQREQYF.

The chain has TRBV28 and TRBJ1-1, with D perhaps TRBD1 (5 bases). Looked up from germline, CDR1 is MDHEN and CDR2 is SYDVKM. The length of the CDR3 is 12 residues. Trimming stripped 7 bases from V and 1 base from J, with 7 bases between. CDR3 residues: CASKQENTEAFF. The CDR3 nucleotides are TGTGCCAGCAAACAGGAGAACACTGAAGCTTTCTTT.

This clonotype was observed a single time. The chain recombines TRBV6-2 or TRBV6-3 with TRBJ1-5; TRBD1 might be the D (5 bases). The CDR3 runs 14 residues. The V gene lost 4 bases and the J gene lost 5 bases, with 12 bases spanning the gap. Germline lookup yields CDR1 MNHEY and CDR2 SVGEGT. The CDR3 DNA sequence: TGTGCCAGCAGTTCCGACAGTAGTTATCAGCCCCAGCATTTT. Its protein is CASSSDSSYQPQHF.

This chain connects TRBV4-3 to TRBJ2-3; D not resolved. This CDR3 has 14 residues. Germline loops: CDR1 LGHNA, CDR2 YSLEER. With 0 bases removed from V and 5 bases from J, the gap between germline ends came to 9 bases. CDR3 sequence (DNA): TGCGCCAGCAGCCAAGATTTTGGGCGAGATACGCAGTATTTT. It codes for CASSQDFGRDTQYF.

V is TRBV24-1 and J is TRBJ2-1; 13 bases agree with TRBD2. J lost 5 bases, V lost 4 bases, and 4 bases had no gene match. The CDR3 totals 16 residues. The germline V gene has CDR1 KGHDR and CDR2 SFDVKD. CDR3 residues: CATSDPGLAGNNEQFF. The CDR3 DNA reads TGTGCCACCAGTGACCCGGGACTAGCGGGGAACAATGAGCAGTTCTTC.

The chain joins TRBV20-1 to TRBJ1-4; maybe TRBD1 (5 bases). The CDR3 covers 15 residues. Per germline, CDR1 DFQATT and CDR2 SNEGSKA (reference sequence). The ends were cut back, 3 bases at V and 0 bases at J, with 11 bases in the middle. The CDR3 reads CSASIGTSTNEKLFF. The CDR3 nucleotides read TGCAGTGCTAGTATCGGGACGTCAACTAATGAAAAACTGTTTTTT.

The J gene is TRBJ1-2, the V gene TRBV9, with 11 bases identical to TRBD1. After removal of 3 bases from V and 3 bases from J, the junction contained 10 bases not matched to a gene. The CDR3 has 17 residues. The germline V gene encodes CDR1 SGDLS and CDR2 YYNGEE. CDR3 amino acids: CASSAQKGTGGDYGYTF. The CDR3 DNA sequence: TGTGCCAGCAGCGCTCAAAAGGGGACAGGGGGGGACTATGGCTACACCTTC.

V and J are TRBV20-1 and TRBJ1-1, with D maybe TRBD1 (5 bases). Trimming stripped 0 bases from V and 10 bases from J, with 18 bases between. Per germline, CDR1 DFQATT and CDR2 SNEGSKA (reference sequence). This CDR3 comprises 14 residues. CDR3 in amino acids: CSARDPAGSGGAFF. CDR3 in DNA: TGCAGTGCTAGAGATCCCGCAGGGAGCGGGGGAGCTTTCTTT.

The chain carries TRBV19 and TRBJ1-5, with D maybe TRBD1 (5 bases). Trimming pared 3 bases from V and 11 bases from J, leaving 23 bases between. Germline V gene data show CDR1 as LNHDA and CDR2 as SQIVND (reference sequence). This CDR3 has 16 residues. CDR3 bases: TGTGCCAGTAGTATGGAGATAGGACGGCAGTTCAGGGCCCAGCATTTT. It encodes CASSMEIGRQFRAQHF.

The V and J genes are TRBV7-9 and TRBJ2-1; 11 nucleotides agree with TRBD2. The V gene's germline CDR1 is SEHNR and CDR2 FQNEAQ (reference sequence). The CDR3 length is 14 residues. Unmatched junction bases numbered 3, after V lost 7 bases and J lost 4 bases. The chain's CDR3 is CASNSGGAYNEQFF. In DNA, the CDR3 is TGTGCCAGCAATAGCGGGGGGGCTTACAATGAGCAGTTCTTC.

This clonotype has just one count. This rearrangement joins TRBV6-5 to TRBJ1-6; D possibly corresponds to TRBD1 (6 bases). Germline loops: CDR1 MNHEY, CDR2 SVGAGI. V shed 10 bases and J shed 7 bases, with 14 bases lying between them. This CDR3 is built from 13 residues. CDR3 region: CAIRRDTNSPLHF. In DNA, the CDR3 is TGTGCCATCCGGCGGGACACGAATTCACCCCTCCACTTT.

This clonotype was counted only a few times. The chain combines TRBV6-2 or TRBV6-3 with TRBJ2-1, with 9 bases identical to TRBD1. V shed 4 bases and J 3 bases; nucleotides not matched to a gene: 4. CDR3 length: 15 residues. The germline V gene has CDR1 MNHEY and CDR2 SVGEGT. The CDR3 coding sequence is TGTGCCAGCAGTTCCGGGACAGGGAACTACAATGAGCAGTTCTTC. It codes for CASSSGTGNYNEQFF.

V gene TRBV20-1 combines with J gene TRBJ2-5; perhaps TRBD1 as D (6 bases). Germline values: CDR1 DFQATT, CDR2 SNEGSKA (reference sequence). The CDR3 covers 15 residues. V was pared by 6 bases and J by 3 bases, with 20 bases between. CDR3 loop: CSARGSRRTKETQYF. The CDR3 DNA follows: TGCAGTGCAAGGGGGAGCCGCCGAACCAAAGAGACCCAGTACTTC.